What follows are 13 T cell receptor beta chains derived from one specimen sequenced in a study of blood T cell repertoires in COVID-19. TCRdb keeps only in-frame clones here, not all; method: immunoSEQ multiplex PCR. Of around 250,000 clones detected, about 90% appear once; the ten largest clones hold 0.95% to 1.5%. What was sequenced was PBMCs or T cells enriched from blood (not recorded which). These receptors all stem from a human donor in a cohort exposed to, infected with or recovered from COVID-19 (not recorded which). The donor label of this sample is uncertain.

This clone occurred a few times. The chain joins TRBV6-5 to TRBJ1-6; D call uncertain. V was shortened by 7 bases and J by 9 bases, with 19 bases between the two germline ends. The CDR3 is 15 amino acids. Germline loops: CDR1 MNHEY, CDR2 SVGAGI. The CDR3 is CASTPTNGLISPLHF. DNA of the CDR3: TGTGCCAGCACCCCGACAAATGGGTTGATTTCACCCCTCCACTTT.

The rearrangement links TRBV2 to TRBJ2-3, with D uncertain. Trimming took off 8 bases at V and 2 bases at J, with 11 bases between the two ends. Germline lookup yields CDR1 SNHLY and CDR2 FYNNEI. The length of the CDR3 is 13 residues. For the CDR3, the DNA is TGTGCCAGCTGGGCTACTTACACAGATACGCAGTATTTT. This encodes CASWATYTDTQYF.

The chain links TRBV4-1 to TRBJ1-2; a weak D match, TRBD1 (5 bases). Trimming pared 4 bases from V and 2 bases from J, leaving 14 bases between. CDR1 MGHRA and CDR2 YSYEKL come from the germline V gene. This CDR3 spans 15 amino acids. The CDR3 region is CASSPWTQDNYGYTF. The DNA for the CDR3 is TGCGCCAGCAGCCCTTGGACACAGGACAACTATGGCTACACCTTC.

The chain employs TRBV2 and TRBJ1-1; possibly TRBD1 for D (5 bases). The V end was cut by 5 bases, the J end by 4 bases, with 17 bases between. Germline CDR1 and CDR2: SNHLY and FYNNEI. The CDR3 totals 15 residues. Here the CDR3 reads CASSWEGLRATEAFF. CDR3 nucleotides: TGTGCCAGCAGTTGGGAGGGACTGAGGGCCACTGAAGCTTTCTTT.

This rearrangement joins TRBV6-5 to TRBJ1-1, with D possibly being TRBD1 (5 bases). V was clipped by 6 bases and J by 5 bases, with 10 bases between them. Germline CDR1 is MNHEY and CDR2 is SVGAGI. This CDR3 has 12 residues. The CDR3 is CASSRRETEAFF. In nucleotides, the CDR3 is TGTGCCAGCAGCCGCAGGGAAACTGAAGCTTTCTTT.

The rearrangement links TRBV9 to TRBJ2-5, with 11 nucleotides matching TRBD2. The CDR3 consists of 14 residues. J gave up 2 bases and V 3 bases, and 0 bases lay outside the gene matches. Looked up from germline, CDR1 is SGDLS and CDR2 is YYNGEE. The CDR3 DNA sequence: TGTGCCAGCAGCGGGACTAGCGGGCAAGAGACCCAGTACTTC. This encodes CASSGTSGQETQYF. The whole variable domain, remainder taken from reference TRBV9 and TRBJ2-5, is DSGVTQTPKHLITATGQRVTLRCSPRSGDLSVYWYQQSLDQGLQFLIQYYNGEERAKGNILERFSAQQFPDLHSELNLSSLELGDSALYFCASSGTSGQETQYFGPGTRLLVL.

The count of this clone is one. The V call is TRBV7-2, the J call TRBJ1-2; perhaps TRBD1 as D (5 bases). CDR1 and CDR2 from the germline V gene are SGHTA and FQGNSA. Trimming took 6 bases from V and 4 from J, leaving 12 bases between them. The CDR3 has 13 residues. The CDR3 is CASSPGFSYGYTF. The CDR3 nucleotides are TGTGCCAGCAGTCCAGGGTTCAGCTATGGCTACACCTTC.

The chain carries TRBV6-6 and TRBJ2-7; 9 bases match TRBD1. Germline CDR1 is MNHNY and CDR2 is SVGAGI (reference sequence). V shed 5 bases and J 4 bases; nucleotides not matched to a gene: 15. This CDR3 region has 17 residues. CDR3 in amino acids: CASSQRILTGGKYEQYF. CDR3 in DNA: TGTGCCAGCAGTCAGCGGATCCTAACAGGGGGCAAGTACGAGCAGTACTTC.

The rearrangement uses TRBV18 and TRBJ1-1; D gene unclear. The CDR3 has 13 residues. V gave up 5 bases and J gave up 6 bases, with 13 bases separating them. The V gene's germline CDR1 is KGHSH and CDR2 LQKENI. DNA of the CDR3: TGTGCCAGCTCAGGTCCATGGCTCCCTGAAGCTTTCTTT. It encodes CASSGPWLPEAFF.

The J gene is TRBJ2-1, the V gene TRBV18; 8 nucleotides line up with TRBD1. The CDR3 has 13 amino acids. In germline, CDR1 is KGHSH, CDR2 LQKENI. The V gene end was trimmed by 3 bases and the J gene end by 10 bases; junction bases not matched to a gene: 5. In nucleotides, the CDR3 is TGTGCCAGCTCACCTGACAGGGGCTTAGAGCAGTTCTTC. Amino acid sequence: CASSPDRGLEQFF.

The chain couples TRBV5-1 to TRBJ1-1; 7 nucleotides line up with TRBD1. The CDR3 contains 15 residues. The V segment lost 3 bases and the J segment 1 base; nucleotides outside the gene matches: 6. Germline lookup yields CDR1 SGHRS and CDR2 YFSETQ. The CDR3 protein is CASSSVGGANTEAFF. CDR3 coding DNA: TGCGCCAGCAGCTCGGTAGGGGGCGCGAACACTGAAGCTTTCTTT.

This sequence joins TRBV7-3 and TRBJ1-4, with D tentatively TRBD1 (5 bases). The germline V gene has CDR1 SGHTA and CDR2 FQGTGA. The CDR3 loop spans 16 amino acids. V shed 5 bases and J shed 0 bases, with 13 bases lying between them. CDR3 sequence reads: CASSPNGGTTNEKLFF. The DNA of the CDR3 is TGTGCCAGCAGCCCCAACGGGGGAACAACTAATGAAAAACTGTTTTTT.

V and J are TRBV6-5 and TRBJ2-5; TRBD2 might be the D (5 bases). Trimming pared 6 bases from V and 6 bases from J, leaving 14 bases between. The CDR3 is 13 amino acids. The V gene's germline CDR1 is MNHEY and CDR2 SVGAGI. CDR3 sequence (DNA): TGTGCCAGCAGCCACGAGGGTCGGCAGACCCAGTACTTC. Translation: CASSHEGRQTQYF.